These 26 T cell receptor beta chains were sequenced from one sample in a study of early T cells in non-severe SARS-CoV-2 infection. A single record per CDR3 protein comes from TCRdb applying MiXCR to the 5' RACE reads. The data show about 88,000 distinct CDR3 sequences, about 16% seen once. The sequenced material came from whole blood. These receptors originate from an adult who was a healthcare worker with PCR-confirmed SARS-CoV-2 infection or an uninfected control (not recorded which).

This clonotype turned up a few times. The rearrangement links TRBV20-1 to TRBJ2-3, with TRBD2 matching over 9 bases. This CDR3 has 13 residues. Germline-derived CDR1 and CDR2 are DFQATT and SNEGSKA (reference sequence). Trimming at V came to 3 bases and at J to 6 bases, leaving 4 bases not matched to a gene. CDR3 bases: TGCAGTGCTAGCGGCGGGAGGGCCGATACGCAGTATTTT. It translates to CSASGGRADTQYF.

This clonotype was recorded many times. CDR3 coding DNA: TGTGCCAGCAGCGGGACAAGGACGAGGAGGGTGTACTTC. This translates into CASSGTRTRRVYF. The chain is built from TRBV9 and TRBJ2-4; TRBD2 might be the D (6 bases). Germline V gene lookup returns CDR1 SGDLS and CDR2 YYNGEE. CDR3 size: 13 residues. V was trimmed by 3 bases and J by 15 bases, leaving 19 bases between them.

In this sample, this clonotype turned up a few times. The rearrangement uses TRBV20-1 and TRBJ2-5; TRBD2 agrees at 10 bases. Trimming at V came to 0 bases and at J to 5 bases, leaving 9 bases not matched to a gene. CDR3 size: 16 residues. Germline CDR1 reads DFQATT; CDR2 reads SNEGSKA (reference sequence). The CDR3 region is CSARDIASGSGETQYF. CDR3 nucleotide sequence: TGCAGTGCTAGAGATATAGCTAGCGGGAGTGGCGAGACCCAGTACTTC.

This clonotype was counted a few times. V is TRBV7-9 and J is TRBJ2-3; 9 positions agree with TRBD2. The CDR3 extends over 17 amino acids. Germline lookup yields CDR1 SEHNR and CDR2 FQNEAQ (reference sequence). V lost 6 bases and J lost 2; bases outside the gene matches: 12. Here the CDR3 DNA reads TGTGCCAGCAGACCCTCCGCGGGGGGGTTCGACACAGATACGCAGTATTTT. It yields the protein CASRPSAGGFDTDTQYF.

V and J are TRBV7-9 and TRBJ2-2; TRBD1 might be the D (5 bases). Trimming stripped 7 bases from V and 5 bases from J, with 14 bases between. CDR1 and CDR2 (germline): SEHNR, FQNEAQ (reference sequence). The CDR3 sequence is 14 residues long. CDR3 loop: CASNVGALTGELFF. The DNA of the CDR3 is TGTGCCAGCAACGTTGGGGCTCTGACCGGGGAGCTGTTTTTT.

This clonotype has only a few counts. The chain employs TRBV14 and TRBJ2-7; D tentatively fits TRBD1 or TRBD2 (5 bases each). This CDR3 contains 15 residues. Trimming removed 4 bases from V and 4 bases from J, with 17 bases in between. Germline values: CDR1 SGHDN, CDR2 FVKESK. The CDR3 is CASSRQFRGLYEQYF. DNA of the CDR3: TGTGCCAGCAGCCGCCAATTCCGGGGCCTGTACGAGCAGTACTTC.

The genes are TRBV7-2 and TRBJ2-7, with 7 bases fitting TRBD2. J lost 6 bases, V lost 0 bases, and 5 bases had no gene match. This CDR3 comprises 14 residues. Per the germline V gene, CDR1 is SGHTA and CDR2 is FQGNSA. This chain's CDR3 is CASSLAGGPGEQYF. As DNA, the CDR3 is TGTGCCAGCAGCTTAGCGGGAGGGCCGGGCGAGCAGTACTTC. The full variable domain, rest sourced from reference TRBV7-2 and TRBJ2-7, is GAGVSQSPSNKVTEKGKDVELRCDPISGHTALYWYRQSLGQGLEFLIYFQGNSAPDKSGLPSDRFSAERTGGSVSTLTIQRTQQEDSAVYLCASSLAGGPGEQYFGPGTRLTVT.

The chain recombines TRBV10-3 with TRBJ2-3; a possible D gene is TRBD2 (6 bases). The V and J ends lost 7 bases and 2 bases respectively, with 16 bases between them. Germline V CDR1 and CDR2: ENHRY, SYGVKD. CDR3 size: 15 residues. CDR3 loop: CAITHVRDPTDTQYF. The CDR3 DNA follows: TGTGCCATCACCCACGTGCGGGATCCCACAGATACGCAGTATTTT.

The DNA for the CDR3 is TGTGCCAGCAGTGCAGCTATACGGGATTCACCCCTCCACTTT. Protein sequence: CASSAAIRDSPLHF. This chain links TRBV6-1 with TRBJ1-6; unclear D gene. Germline V gives CDR1 MNHNS, CDR2 SASEGT. The CDR3 length is 14 residues. V was clipped by 4 bases and J by 8 bases, with 12 bases between them.

On this clonotype itself: Because it lacks the conserved phenylalanine or tryptophan at the end, this CDR3 is likely a read error. The chain combines TRBV3-1 with TRBJ2-7; D is perhaps TRBD1 or TRBD2 (7 bases each). The V gene lost 6 bases and the J gene lost 3 bases, with 15 bases spanning the gap. The CDR3 is 14 residues long. Per germline, CDR1 LGHDT and CDR2 YNNKEL (reference sequence). Here the CDR3 reads CASSKRDRHYEQYL. The CDR3 DNA reads as TGTGCCAGCAGTAAGCGGGACAGACACTACGAGCAGTACCTC.

This clonotype appeared many times. J is TRBJ2-3 and V is TRBV28, with 8 bases matching TRBD2. Unmatched junction bases numbered 13, after V lost 6 bases and J lost 5 bases. CDR1 and CDR2 from the germline V gene are MDHEN and SYDVKM. The CDR3 spans 16 residues. This CDR3 is CASSNLLAGNKDTQYF. The CDR3 nucleotides are TGTGCCAGCAGCAATCTGTTAGCGGGAAATAAAGATACGCAGTATTTT.

The V gene is TRBV3-1, the J gene TRBJ2-3; 12 bases line up with TRBD2. Germline values: CDR1 LGHDT, CDR2 YNNKEL (reference sequence). Trimming removed 4 bases from V and 5 bases from J; junction bases left unmatched: 4. This CDR3 has 15 amino acids. CDR3: CASSPTSGRQDTQYF. The CDR3 coding sequence is TGTGCCAGCAGCCCCACTAGCGGGAGGCAAGATACGCAGTATTTT.

The chain joins TRBV20-1 to TRBJ2-1; D is undetermined. Germline-derived CDR1 and CDR2 are DFQATT and SNEGSKA (reference sequence). Deletions cut 6 bases from V and 5 bases from J, with 11 bases between. The CDR3 extends over 12 amino acids. As DNA, the CDR3 is TGCAGTGCCCAAAGAGGTAACAATGAGCAGTTCTTC. It yields the protein CSAQRGNNEQFF.

The chain links TRBV4-3 to TRBJ2-7; D is uncertain. CDR1 LGHNA and CDR2 YSLEER come from the germline V gene. This CDR3 spans 14 amino acids. The V gene lost 0 bases and the J gene lost 1 base, with 7 bases spanning the gap. The CDR3 here is CASSQDIGSYEQYF. The DNA of the CDR3 is TGCGCCAGCAGCCAAGACATCGGATCCTACGAGCAGTACTTC.

This clonotype has at least ten counts. The chain couples TRBV7-6 to TRBJ2-2; the D is unclear. Germline V gene data show CDR1 as SGHVS and CDR2 as FNYEAQ. The CDR3 has 13 residues. V was clipped by 0 bases and J by 7 bases, with 6 bases between them. Here the CDR3 DNA reads TGTGCCAGCAGCTTAGCTTCGGTCGGGGAGCTGTTTTTT. Its translation is CASSLASVGELFF.

This chain joins TRBV20-1 and TRBJ2-1; possible D gene TRBD1, 6 bases. Trimming removed 6 bases from V and 7 bases from J, with 13 bases in between. Per germline, CDR1 DFQATT and CDR2 SNEGSKA (reference sequence). CDR3 length equals 12 residues. CDR3 amino acids: CSAVRGWNEQFF. The CDR3 nucleotides read TGCAGTGCGGTCAGGGGCTGGAATGAGCAGTTCTTC.

This chain connects TRBV28 to TRBJ2-3; perhaps TRBD1 as D (5 bases). Trimming shortened V by 4 bases and J by 2 bases, and 16 bases separated the two germline ends. This CDR3 spans 16 amino acids. Germline assignment: CDR1 MDHEN and CDR2 SYDVKM. As DNA, the CDR3 is TGTGCCAGCAGTTCTCTACTTGGGGCCTACACAGATACGCAGTATTTT. Its protein product is CASSSLLGAYTDTQYF.

This clonotype showed up many times. The chain recombines TRBV4-1 with TRBJ1-3; tentative D call: TRBD1 (5 bases). Trimming left V 4 bases short and J 0 bases short, with 7 bases between. The CDR3 spans 14 residues. Germline V gene sequence: CDR1 MGHRA, CDR2 YSYEKL. Here the CDR3 reads CASSRRDSGNTIYF. CDR3 in DNA: TGCGCCAGCAGCCGCAGGGACTCTGGAAACACCATATATTTT.

There are a few counts of this clonotype. The J gene is TRBJ2-1, the V gene TRBV6-1; D is possibly TRBD2 (5 bases). V was pared by 4 bases and J by 8 bases, with 12 bases between. Germline V CDR1 and CDR2: MNHNS, SASEGT. The CDR3 is 13 amino acids. The CDR3 sequence: CASSGNYGDEQFF. Written as DNA, the CDR3 is TGTGCCAGCAGTGGGAATTACGGGGATGAGCAGTTCTTC.

This clonotype has a handful of counts. The rearrangement links TRBV15 to TRBJ2-2, with 14 nucleotides matching TRBD2. CDR1 and CDR2 (germline): LNHNV, YYDKDF (reference sequence). The J segment lost 5 bases and the V segment lost 2 bases, leaving 4 bases of the junction unmatched. The length of the CDR3 is 17 residues. The CDR3 loop is CATSRRLAGGTTGELFF. The CDR3 bases are TGTGCCACCAGCAGACGACTAGCGGGAGGGACTACCGGGGAGCTGTTTTTT.

For the CDR3, the DNA is TGTGCCGGAGGACAGGGGGCGACCGAGCAGTACTTC. It is translated as CAGGQGATEQYF. This chain links TRBV28 with TRBJ2-7, with TRBD1 matching over 11 bases. The CDR3 extends over 12 amino acids. V gave up 11 bases and J gave up 6 bases; unmatched junction bases: 6. Looked up from germline, CDR1 is MDHEN and CDR2 is SYDVKM.

This chain uses TRBV4-1 with TRBJ1-2; no clear D gene. Trimming removed 0 bases from V and 6 bases from J, with 14 bases in between. The germline V gene has CDR1 MGHRA and CDR2 YSYEKL. The CDR3 has 15 residues. The CDR3 DNA is TGCGCCAGCAGCCAAGACCCGGGCGCAGGCAATGGCTACACCTTC. It encodes CASSQDPGAGNGYTF.

The chain joins TRBV19 to TRBJ1-5, with D possibly matching TRBD1 (6 bases). The CDR3 has 13 amino acids. CDR1 is LNHDA, CDR2 SQIVND, per germline (reference sequence). Trimming shortened V by 8 bases and J by 5 bases, and 13 bases separated the two germline ends. The CDR3 sequence is CASLGQNYQPQHF. As DNA, the CDR3 is TGTGCCAGTCTCGGACAGAACTATCAGCCCCAGCATTTT.

In this sample, this clonotype turned up many times. V gene TRBV7-2 combines with J gene TRBJ2-1; D tentatively reads TRBD1 or TRBD2 (5 bases each). The CDR3 covers 14 residues. In germline, CDR1 is SGHTA, CDR2 FQGNSA. V lost 8 bases and J lost 6, with 17 bases in between. The CDR3 DNA reads TGTGCCAGCGATTTCCGGGGCTTTGGCAATGAGCAGTTCTTC. As protein: CASDFRGFGNEQFF.

V gene TRBV20-1 combines with J gene TRBJ2-3; the match to TRBD1 covers 10 bases. CDR3 length: 16 residues. CDR1 is DFQATT, CDR2 SNEGSKA, per germline (reference sequence). V lost 5 bases, J lost 2 bases, and 10 bases stayed unmatched. CDR3 protein: CSAVSPGQGSTDTQYF. Here the CDR3 DNA reads TGCAGTGCTGTAAGCCCGGGACAGGGGTCCACAGATACGCAGTATTTT.

The V gene is TRBV12-3 or TRBV12-4, the J gene TRBJ1-2, with a weak D call TRBD1 (6 bases). V was cut by 4 bases and J by 8 bases, with 17 bases left in between. CDR3 length: 14 amino acids. The CDR3 nucleotides read TGTGCCAGCAGTTCGCAGGGGAGTCGGATCGGCTACACCTTC. It is translated as CASSSQGSRIGYTF.